The TCR beta chain under discussion was sequenced for a study of T cells in Graves' hyperthyroidism and ophthalmopathy. Study-level findings and limits: Expanded thyroid clonotypes (above 0.001) were mostly also found in blood.

Amplification of TCR beta CDR3 regions was performed using RNA transcripts as template. Primed by the HTBI set, a first-round RT-PCR was run on the TCR CDR3. From the multiplex PCR reads, TCRdb called clonotypes with MiXCR, one entry per CDR3 protein. In the table there are around 350,000 distinct CDR3 sequences, about 20% of which are singletons. This clonotype was observed at least ten times. Antigen: not known. The CDR3 extends over 12 amino acids. Germline V lookup: CDR1 SEHNR, CDR2 FQNEAQ (reference sequence). V was shortened by 2 bases and J by 7 bases, with 8 bases between the two germline ends. Lactation, pregnancy, other autoimmune disease or uncontrolled infection excluded patients.

This receptor was obtained from a woman under 30 with Graves' hyperthyroidism. The sequenced sample was blood. The chain links TRBV7-9 to TRBJ1-1; D remains unclear. CDR3 bases: TGTGCCAGCAGCTTATTTAAGGATGAAGCTTTCTTT. Its protein product is CASSLFKDEAFF.